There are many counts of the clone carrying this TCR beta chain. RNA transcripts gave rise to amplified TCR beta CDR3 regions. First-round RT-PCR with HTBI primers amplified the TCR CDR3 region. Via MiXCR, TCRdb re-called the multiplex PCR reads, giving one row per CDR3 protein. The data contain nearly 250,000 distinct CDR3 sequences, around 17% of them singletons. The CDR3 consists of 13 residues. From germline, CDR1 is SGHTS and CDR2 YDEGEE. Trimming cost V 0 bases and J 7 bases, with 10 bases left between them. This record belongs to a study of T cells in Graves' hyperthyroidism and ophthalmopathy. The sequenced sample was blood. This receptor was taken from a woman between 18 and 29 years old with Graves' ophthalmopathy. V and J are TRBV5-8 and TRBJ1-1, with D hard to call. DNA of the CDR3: TGTGCCAGCAGCTTGGGCGCACACCTTGAAGCTTTCTTT. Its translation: CASSLGAHLEAFF.